These T cell receptor beta chains were read from a single sample in a study of cytomegalovirus exposure and HLA in healthy donors. The table came from immunoSEQ multiplex PCR; TCRdb's copy has only in-frame clones and leaves some out. The table records more than 90,000 clones, around 76% of them present only once. Input material: PBMCs. The receptor source for this set is a man aged 40-49 years in good health and CMV-seropositive. CDR3s include the opening cysteine and the closing phenylalanine or tryptophan. The order of the fields is D gene, V gene, clone size, J gene, CDR3 protein, CDR3 DNA. A D gene is named only where the DNA matches it firmly. Some rows have no size entry. The others give once, few or many, or a class for an expanded clone.

TRBD1	TRBV5-6	few	TRBJ1-2	CASSYRGAYTF	TGTGCCAGCAGCTACAGGGGTGCCTACACCTTC
NA	TRBV15	few	TRBJ2-1	CATSRDIDRNEQFF	TGTGCCACCAGCAGAGATATCGACAGAAATGAGCAGTTCTTC
TRBD2	TRBV4-2	NA	TRBJ2-7	CASSPSIRLADSYEQYF	TGTGCCAGCAGCCCCAGCATTAGGCTAGCGGACTCCTACGAGCAGTACTTC
NA	TRBV7-9	NA	TRBJ2-3	CASSLRGASPTDTQYF	TGTGCCAGCAGCTTACGGGGGGCAAGTCCCACAGATACGCAGTATTTT
NA	TRBV21-1	NA	TRBJ1-5	CASSRRSNRGHHINQPQHF	TGTGCCAGCAGCCGAAGGTCCAACAGGGGGCATCATATCAATCAGCCCCAGCATTTT
NA	TRBV5-1	NA	TRBJ2-2	CASSLLEDTGELFF	TGCGCCAGCAGCCTACTAGAGGACACCGGGGAGCTGTTTTTT
NA	TRBV5-5	few	TRBJ2-4	CASSFGAGLAKNIQYF	TGTGCCAGCAGCTTCGGGGCGGGGCTAGCCAAAAACATTCAGTACTTC
TRBD1	TRBV7-6	NA	TRBJ2-6	CASSPGTGTGANVLTF	TGTGCCAGCAGCCCGGGGACAGGGACTGGGGCCAACGTCCTGACTTTC
NA	TRBV2	NA	TRBJ2-2	CASSGERWPKNTGELFF	TGTGCCAGCAGTGGTGAGCGGTGGCCCAAGAACACCGGGGAGCTGTTTTTT
TRBD2	TRBV10-2	NA	TRBJ2-1	CASSVAGGPYVEQFF	TGCGCCAGCAGTGTAGCGGGAGGGCCGTATGTTGAGCAGTTCTTC
TRBD1	TRBV29-1	NA	TRBJ1-2	CSVESRDRVGGGYTF	TGCAGCGTTGAATCGCGGGACAGGGTGGGAGGTGGCTACACCTTC
TRBD2	TRBV9	NA	TRBJ2-2	CASSSSTSGNGELFF	TGTGCCAGCAGCTCTTCGACTAGCGGGAATGGGGAGCTGTTTTTT
NA	TRBV18	NA	TRBJ2-7	CASSPSSRPAEQYF	TGTGCCAGCTCACCGAGTTCTAGGCCGGCTGAGCAGTACTTC
TRBD1	TRBV11-2	few	TRBJ2-7	CASSPQGDPYEQYF	TGTGCCAGCAGCCCACAGGGGGACCCCTACGAGCAGTACTTC
TRBD1	TRBV18	NA	TRBJ1-1	CASSPLKRGQNTEAFF	TGTGCCAGCTCACCACTAAAAAGGGGGCAGAACACTGAAGCTTTCTTT
TRBD2	TRBV6-5	NA	TRBJ2-1	CASSWGGSYNEQFF	TGTGCCAGTTCCTGGGGGGGATCCTACAATGAGCAGTTCTTC
TRBD2	TRBV2	NA	TRBJ2-7	CASSDPIAGDRSYEQYF	TGTGCCAGCAGTGACCCCATAGCGGGGGATCGCTCCTACGAGCAGTACTTC
NA	TRBV6-6	NA	TRBJ2-5	CASSYEGLAPQETQYF	TGTGCCAGCAGTTACGAGGGTCTAGCCCCCCAAGAGACCCAGTACTTC
NA	TRBV19	NA	TRBJ1-5	CASAGISNQPQHF	TGTGCCAGTGCGGGAATTAGCAATCAGCCCCAGCATTTT
TRBD1	TRBV4-3	NA	TRBJ1-1	CASSLNLPGQGRTEAFF	TGCGCCAGCAGCCTAAACCTTCCGGGACAGGGGCGAACTGAAGCTTTCTTT
NA	TRBV6-5	NA	TRBJ2-2	CASSYLATANTGELFF	TGTGCCAGCAGTTACTTAGCCACGGCGAACACCGGGGAGCTGTTTTTT
NA	TRBV6-4	few	TRBJ2-6	CASSALEGANVLTF	TGTGCCAGCAGCGCCCTTGAGGGGGCCAACGTCCTGACTTTC
TRBD1	TRBV7-2	NA	TRBJ1-1	CASSWKQGVDAFF	TGTGCCAGCAGCTGGAAACAGGGGGTCGACGCTTTCTTT
NA	TRBV5-6	NA	TRBJ1-2	CASSLASGGPGYGYTF	TGTGCCAGCAGCTTGGCCTCCGGGGGGCCTGGCTATGGCTACACCTTC
NA	TRBV5-1	NA	TRBJ2-1	CASSTGQGNSYNEQFF	TGCGCCAGCAGCACCGGGCAGGGGAATTCCTACAATGAGCAGTTCTTC
TRBD2	TRBV7-2	once	TRBJ2-7	CASSPSRGRAGEQYF	TGTGCCAGCAGCCCAAGTCGCGGGAGGGCCGGGGAGCAGTACTTC
NA	TRBV4-3	NA	TRBJ2-3	CASSQEKRGTQYF	TGCGCCAGCAGCCAAGAGAAAAGGGGTACGCAGTATTTT
NA	TRBV2	once	TRBJ2-3	CASRDKTGITDTQYF	TGTGCCAGCAGAGACAAAACCGGGATCACAGATACGCAGTATTTT
TRBD2	TRBV4-2	NA	TRBJ2-5	CASSQDTSGGVETQYF	TGTGCCAGCAGCCAAGATACTAGCGGGGGTGTAGAGACCCAGTACTTC
TRBD1	TRBV28	NA	TRBJ2-7	CASSRGGTGSEQYF	TGTGCCAGCAGCCGAGGGGGGACAGGGAGCGAGCAGTACTTC
TRBD2	TRBV7-2	NA	TRBJ2-5	CASSLYVAGEETQYF	TGTGCCAGCAGCTTATACGTAGCGGGGGAAGAGACCCAGTACTTC
NA	TRBV28	few	TRBJ1-5	CASSLDSGQPQHF	TGTGCCAGCAGTTTAGACAGTGGCCAGCCCCAGCATTTT
NA	TRBV4-1	NA	TRBJ1-1	CASSPVLGPNTEAFF	TGCGCCAGCAGTCCGGTCTTGGGCCCGAACACTGAAGCTTTCTTT
TRBD2	TRBV14	once	TRBJ2-7	CASSQGEGRGEQYF	TGTGCCAGCAGCCAAGGGGAAGGGAGGGGCGAGCAGTACTTC
NA	TRBV9	NA	TRBJ1-1	CASSPGGGTEAFF	TGTGCCAGCAGCCCGGGGGGTGGCACTGAAGCTTTCTTT
TRBD1	TRBV6-1	once	TRBJ1-5	CASSPGGSWNQPQHF	TGTGCCAGCAGTCCAGGGGGCTCGTGGAATCAGCCCCAGCATTTT
TRBD1	TRBV29-1	NA	TRBJ2-1	CSVEGTGETEQFF	TGCAGCGTTGAGGGGACAGGGGAAACTGAGCAGTTCTTC
NA	TRBV4-3	NA	TRBJ2-7	CASSQDTSRSNEQYF	TGCGCCAGCAGCCAAGATACTTCCCGGTCGAACGAGCAGTACTTC
NA	TRBV7-2	NA	TRBJ2-7	CASSPNRYEQYF	TGTGCCAGCAGCCCAAACAGATACGAGCAGTACTTC
TRBD1	TRBV6-6	few	TRBJ2-7	CATSGTGAGEQYF	TGTGCCACATCCGGGACAGGGGCTGGCGAGCAGTACTTC
TRBD2	TRBV5-6	NA	TRBJ2-3	CASSFGLAGETDTQYF	TGTGCCAGCAGCTTCGGCTTAGCGGGAGAGACAGATACGCAGTATTTT
NA	TRBV19	NA	TRBJ1-5	CASSIPGVYQPQHF	TGTGCCAGTAGTATACCAGGGGTTTATCAGCCCCAGCATTTT
NA	TRBV10-3	NA	TRBJ2-4	CAISDLQPTAPHIQYF	TGTGCCATCAGTGATTTACAGCCGACCGCTCCCCACATTCAGTACTTC
NA	TRBV27	NA	TRBJ1-1	CASSLTSQVTEAFF	TGTGCCAGCAGTTTAACGAGTCAGGTCACTGAAGCTTTCTTT
NA	TRBV7-9	NA	TRBJ1-4	CASSLGGPDSNEKLFF	TGTGCCAGCAGCTTAGGGGGTCCCGACAGTAATGAAAAACTGTTTTTT